This is a list of T cell receptor beta chains from one sample in a study of blood T cell repertoires in COVID-19. Assay: immunoSEQ multiplex PCR; the TCRdb copy retains only in-frame clones and omits some. The sample lists some 210,000 clones, 83% occurring once. Sequencing input: peripheral blood. These TCRs come from a man aged 45-65 years with active or convalescent COVID-19. The CDR3 runs from the conserved cysteine through the conserved F or W. D genes are given only for firm matches. A row's size may be missing; if present it is once, few, many or a size class.

length	size	V	D	J	CDR3	DNA
14	.	TRBV19	.	TRBJ1-2	CASSGGLDHDGYTF	TGTGCCAGTAGTGGAGGGCTGGACCACGATGGCTACACCTTC
16	once	TRBV11-2	TRBD1	TRBJ1-1	CASSLSRDRMNTEAFF	TGTGCCAGCAGCTTGTCCCGGGACAGGATGAACACTGAAGCTTTCTTT
16	.	TRBV5-6	TRBD1	TRBJ1-1	CASSADRVGEDTEAFF	TGTGCCAGCAGCGCCGACAGGGTTGGGGAGGACACTGAAGCTTTCTTT
15	.	TRBV6-5	.	TRBJ1-2	CASILGGGVNYGYTF	TGTGCCAGCATTCTCGGGGGGGGAGTTAACTATGGCTACACCTTC
14	once	TRBV4-2	.	TRBJ1-1	CASSQDRGGTEAFF	TGTGCCAGCAGCCAAGATAGAGGGGGCACTGAAGCTTTCTTT
14	.	TRBV7-3	TRBD1	TRBJ2-3	CASSLNRGSDTQYF	TGTGCCAGCAGCTTAAACAGGGGATCAGATACGCAGTATTTT
17	.	TRBV5-1	TRBD2	TRBJ2-1	CASSLFPTSGLYNEQFF	TGCGCCAGCAGCTTATTCCCTACTAGCGGCCTTTACAATGAGCAGTTCTTC
15	.	TRBV14	.	TRBJ1-2	CASSQEEGFGSGYTF	TGTGCCAGCAGCCAAGAGGAGGGTTTCGGGTCTGGCTACACCTTC
13	.	TRBV27	TRBD2	TRBJ2-7	CASRVGGGNEQYF	TGTGCCAGCAGAGTGGGGGGGGGTAATGAGCAGTACTTC
16	.	TRBV11-2	.	TRBJ1-4	CASSPGVVSAGEKLFF	TGTGCCAGCAGCCCAGGGGTTGTATCGGCGGGTGAAAAACTGTTTTTT
14	.	TRBV19	TRBD1	TRBJ1-1	CASSPWTGNTEAFF	TGTGCCAGTAGTCCCTGGACAGGGAACACTGAAGCTTTCTTT
11	.	TRBV6-5	.	TRBJ2-1	CASTSYNEQFF	TGTGCCAGCACCAGCTACAATGAGCAGTTCTTC
16	.	TRBV28	TRBD1	TRBJ2-7	CASSSISGTGGYEQYF	TGTGCCAGCAGTTCAATTTCCGGGACAGGGGGTTACGAGCAGTACTTC
12	.	TRBV24-1	.	TRBJ2-1	CATSDVPSEQFF	TGTGCCACCAGTGATGTCCCGTCTGAGCAGTTCTTC
16	.	TRBV5-5	.	TRBJ1-3	CASSWGTGISGNTIYF	TGTGCCAGCAGCTGGGGAACAGGGATCTCTGGAAACACCATATATTTT
12	.	TRBV6-2/TRBV6-3	.	TRBJ1-2	CASSLLEYGYTF	TGTGCCAGCAGTCTACTTGAGTATGGCTACACCTTC
15	.	TRBV10-3	TRBD2	TRBJ2-1	CAISESAGGPNEQFF	TGTGCCATCAGTGAGTCAGCGGGAGGGCCTAATGAGCAGTTCTTC
13	.	TRBV30	TRBD1	TRBJ2-2	CAWSHRGSSQLFF	TGTGCCTGGAGCCACAGGGGATCAAGTCAGCTGTTTTTT
14	.	TRBV10-2	.	TRBJ2-2	CASSETGTTGELFF	TGCGCCAGCAGTGAAACAGGTACCACCGGGGAGCTGTTTTTT
12	.	TRBV18	.	TRBJ2-7	CASSPQAYEQYF	TGTGCCAGCTCACCCCAGGCGTACGAGCAGTACTTC
14	.	TRBV6-2/TRBV6-3	TRBD1	TRBJ1-2	CASSIGQGAAGYTF	TGTGCCAGCAGTATAGGACAGGGGGCCGCTGGCTACACCTTC
12	.	TRBV5-4	.	TRBJ2-7	CAGGTPKVEQYF	TGTGCCGGAGGCACGCCAAAGGTCGAGCAGTACTTC
15	.	TRBV27	.	TRBJ1-1	CASSLFPSPVAEAFF	TGTGCCAGCAGTTTATTCCCCTCCCCTGTCGCTGAAGCTTTCTTT
12	.	TRBV11-2	.	TRBJ2-7	CASSLPSDEQYF	TGTGCCAGCAGCTTGCCCTCGGACGAGCAGTACTTC
13	few	TRBV29-1	.	TRBJ2-7	CSVAGRGFHEQYF	TGCAGCGTGGCGGGTAGGGGGTTCCACGAGCAGTACTTC
13	.	TRBV18	TRBD1	TRBJ1-2	CASSRDRGYGYTF	TGTGCCAGCTCACGGGACAGGGGCTATGGCTACACCTTC
16	.	TRBV18	.	TRBJ1-1	CASSPQFRTAHTEAFF	TGTGCCAGCTCACCTCAATTCAGGACAGCTCACACTGAAGCTTTCTTT
15	.	TRBV10-3	.	TRBJ1-2	CATENYTGPGEGYTF	TGTGCCACCGAGAACTACACAGGGCCCGGCGAGGGCTACACCTTC
14	.	TRBV6-2/TRBV6-3	.	TRBJ1-2	CASSYSWQIYGYTF	TGTGCCAGCAGTTACTCCTGGCAGATCTATGGCTACACCTTC
13	.	TRBV12-3/TRBV12-4	.	TRBJ1-1	CASTRDFGTEAFF	TGTGCCAGCACCCGGGACTTCGGTACTGAAGCTTTCTTT
14	.	TRBV7-9	.	TRBJ1-1	CASSPTGRGTEAFF	TGTGCCAGCAGCCCAACAGGGAGAGGCACTGAAGCTTTCTTT
13	.	TRBV28	.	TRBJ2-3	CASSAGRTDTQYF	TGTGCCAGCAGCGCGGGACGCACAGATACGCAGTATTTT
15	.	TRBV6-5	TRBD2	TRBJ2-7	CASSYRRTRSFEQYF	TGTGCCAGCAGTTACCGGAGGACTAGAAGTTTCGAGCAGTACTTC
15	.	TRBV11-3	.	TRBJ2-3	CASSLGDSGTDTQYF	TGTGCCAGCAGCCTCGGGGACTCCGGCACAGATACGCAGTATTTT
15	.	TRBV18	.	TRBJ1-1	CASSPPRGGDTEAFF	TGTGCCAGCTCACCACCGAGAGGGGGAGACACTGAAGCTTTCTTT
17	.	TRBV2	TRBD2	TRBJ2-2	CASSAERAGVNTGELFF	TGTGCCAGCAGTGCGGAACGAGCGGGGGTCAACACCGGGGAGCTGTTTTTT
13	many	TRBV19	.	TRBJ2-1	CASSMEPSNEQFF	TGTGCCAGTAGTATGGAACCTAGCAATGAGCAGTTCTTC
15	.	TRBV30	.	TRBJ1-1	CAWTRVTRVNTEAFF	TGTGCCTGGACCCGGGTGACCAGGGTGAACACTGAAGCTTTCTTT
15	.	TRBV12-5	.	TRBJ2-5	CASGPSGGDGETQYF	TGTGCTAGTGGGCCGTCGGGGGGCGATGGGGAGACCCAGTACTTC
17	.	TRBV10-3	TRBD2	TRBJ2-3	CAIRSSGGGRVTDTQYF	TGTGCCATCAGGTCTAGCGGGGGGGGACGCGTCACAGATACGCAGTATTTT
15	.	TRBV9	.	TRBJ1-2	CASSVDPSLSGGYTF	TGTGCCAGCAGCGTAGACCCCTCCCTCTCGGGGGGCTACACCTTC
14	.	TRBV19	.	TRBJ2-7	CASNPGAASYEQYF	TGTGCCAGTAACCCAGGGGCAGCCTCCTACGAGCAGTACTTC
15	.	TRBV9	.	TRBJ2-2	CASSAQDSNTGELFF	TGTGCCAGCAGCGCTCAGGACTCGAACACCGGGGAGCTGTTTTTT
14	.	TRBV2	TRBD1	TRBJ2-7	CASSEGQGVYVQYF	TGTGCCAGCAGTGAAGGACAGGGAGTGTACGTGCAGTACTTC
16	few	TRBV6-2/TRBV6-3	TRBD2	TRBJ2-3	CASSYSAGDPTDTQYF	TGTGCCAGCAGTTACTCAGCGGGGGACCCGACAGATACGCAGTATTTT
16	.	TRBV11-2	TRBD1	TRBJ1-6	CASSLTTGTGYSPLHF	TGTGCCAGCAGCTTAACTACCGGGACAGGGTACTCACCCCTCCACTTT
16	.	TRBV3-1/TRBV3-2	.	TRBJ1-5	CASSQGADRGNQPQHF	TGTGCCAGCAGCCAAGGGGCGGACAGAGGCAATCAGCCCCAGCATTTT
14	.	TRBV16	TRBD1	TRBJ2-7	CASSQTGTVYEQYF	TGTGCCAGCAGCCAAACCGGGACAGTCTACGAGCAGTACTTC
12	once	TRBV29-1	.	TRBJ1-1	CSVLGGEPEAFF	TGCAGCGTTCTCGGAGGGGAGCCTGAAGCTTTCTTT
14	.	TRBV10-3	.	TRBJ2-5	CAISPSYGGETQYF	TGTGCCATCAGCCCCTCGTACGGGGGAGAGACCCAGTACTTC
14	.	TRBV7-2	.	TRBJ2-2	CASSLSGNTGELFF	TGTGCCAGCAGCCTCAGCGGGAACACCGGGGAGCTGTTTTTT
13	.	TRBV12-3/TRBV12-4	TRBD1	TRBJ2-7	CASNTGGFYEQYF	TGTGCCAGCAATACAGGGGGATTCTACGAGCAGTACTTC